This T cell receptor (beta chain) is drawn from a study of metastatic and nonmetastatic thyroid tumors. Study background: Across blood and tumor or nodule tissue, repertoires from malignant and benign thyroid patients were compared with one another. Study results and caveats: A significant increase in TCR beta diversity was reportedly seen in malignant thyroid tumors relative to benign nodules, in blood and tumor.

TCRdb reanalyzed the PCR reads via MiXCR. The sample carries 25,000 to 35,000 clones, just under 30% recorded once. This clone was seen ten or more times. What it binds is unknown. No patient had received any treatment before thyroid surgery. From germline, CDR1 is SNHLY and CDR2 FYNNEI. Trimming left V 1 base short and J 9 bases short, with 12 bases between. The CDR3 runs 13 residues. The TCR sequence derives from a female donor with papillary thyroid cancer or a benign thyroid nodule (not recorded which). Some clones in this sample may be carry-over from other donors' samples. The sequenced sample consisted of blood. The chain is built from TRBV2 and TRBJ2-5; perhaps TRBD1 as D (5 bases). CDR3 loop: CASSEGAGWAQYF. The CDR3 coding sequence is TGTGCCAGCAGTGAAGGGGCAGGGTGGGCCCAGTACTTC.